These 31 T cell receptor beta chains were all obtained from the same sample, sequenced in a study of response to subunit inactivated influenza vaccine. Each CDR3 protein gets one entry after TCRdb re-called the RT-PCR reads with MiXCR. The data hold about 190,000 distinct CDR3 sequences, with about an eighth observed a single time. Material: CD8+ T cells sorted from PBMCs, obtained roughly 5 days after vaccination. The source is a man aged 50-60 years who received an inactivated influenza vaccine.

The genes are TRBV5-1 and TRBJ2-7, with D tentatively TRBD2 (6 bases). The CDR3 sequence is 15 residues long. CDR1 is SGHRS and CDR2 is YFSETQ in the germline V gene. The germline V and J ends were trimmed by 2 bases and 2 bases, with 14 bases remaining between them. The CDR3 DNA is TGCGCCAGCAGCTTCTCGGACTACGCAACCTACGAGCAGTACTTC. Translation gives CASSFSDYATYEQYF.

The V call is TRBV6-1, the J call TRBJ2-3; D may be TRBD1 (5 bases). V lost 5 bases and J 0 bases, leaving 12 bases between the germline ends. Germline V CDR1 and CDR2: MNHNS, SASEGT. The CDR3 runs 15 residues. The CDR3 spells CASSLTDTSTDTQYF. In DNA, the CDR3 is TGTGCCAGCAGTCTCACGGACACAAGCACAGATACGCAGTATTTT.

This clonotype was counted only a few times. V usage is TRBV28 and J usage is TRBJ1-2; D gene ambiguous. The CDR3 is 13 residues long. Between the trimmed V and J ends, which lost 8 bases and 1 base, there was a span of 11 bases. Germline V gene lookup returns CDR1 MDHEN and CDR2 SYDVKM. CDR3 sequence reads: CASANKGNYGYTF. Written as DNA, the CDR3 is TGTGCCAGCGCCAACAAGGGTAACTATGGCTACACCTTC.

This sequence joins TRBV7-8 and TRBJ2-2; perhaps TRBD2 as D (5 bases). This CDR3 region has 16 residues. V gave up 3 bases and J gave up 1 base, with 12 bases separating them. CDR1 and CDR2 from the germline V gene are SGHVS and FQNEAQ. The CDR3 loop is CASSLGPGLNTGELFF. The CDR3 DNA follows: TGTGCCAGCAGCTTGGGTCCGGGGTTGAACACCGGGGAGCTGTTTTTT.

This clonotype turned up a few times. The chain employs TRBV12-5 and TRBJ2-3, with 7 bases aligning to TRBD2. The CDR3 runs to 15 residues. V trimming: 3 bases; J trimming: 1 base; junction bases outside the gene matches: 4. Germline V gene lookup returns CDR1 LGHNT and CDR2 FRNRAP. The DNA for the CDR3 is TGTGCTAGTGGTTTAGGGCTAGCGGGCACAGATACGCAGTATTTT. Protein sequence: CASGLGLAGTDTQYF.

The chain joins TRBV12-3 or TRBV12-4 to TRBJ2-5; 10 positions match TRBD1. The CDR3 is 16 residues long. V lost 4 bases, J lost 5 bases, and 10 bases stayed unmatched. The CDR3 spells CASSSPDRGHAETQYF. In nucleotides, the CDR3 is TGTGCCAGCAGTTCCCCCGACAGGGGGCACGCGGAGACCCAGTACTTC.

This rearrangement joins TRBV7-2 to TRBJ1-1; D not resolved. CDR1 and CDR2 (germline): SGHTA, FQGNSA. The CDR3 has 14 amino acids. V was cut by 3 bases and J by 1 base, with 9 bases left in between. The CDR3 here is CASSFSTGNTEAFF. The CDR3 nucleotides read TGTGCCAGCAGCTTTTCGACGGGGAACACTGAAGCTTTCTTT.

In this sample, this clonotype turned up many times. The chain recombines TRBV27 with TRBJ2-5, with D perhaps being TRBD1 or TRBD2 (5 bases each). Trimming shortened V by 3 bases and J by 5 bases, and 13 bases separated the two germline ends. Germline V lookup: CDR1 MNHEY, CDR2 SMNVEV (reference sequence). The CDR3 is made up of 14 amino acids. CDR3: CASSLWGKGETQYF. The CDR3 bases are TGTGCCAGCAGTTTGTGGGGGAAGGGGGAGACCCAGTACTTC.

The chain has TRBV13 and TRBJ2-1; no clear D gene. Trimming took off 5 bases at V and 3 bases at J, with 11 bases between the two ends. The CDR3 has 14 amino acids. Germline loops: CDR1 PRHDT, CDR2 FYEKMQ (reference sequence). CDR3 nucleotides: TGTGCCAGCAGCAAGGGTAAAGGCTACAATGAGCAGTTCTTC. As protein: CASSKGKGYNEQFF. Together with reference TRBV13 and TRBJ2-1, the CDR3 gives the full variable domain: AAGVIQSPRHLIKEKRETATLKCYPIPRHDTVYWYQQGPGQDPQFLISFYEKMQSDKGSIPDRFSAQQFSDYHSELNMSSLELGDSALYFCASSKGKGYNEQFFGPGTRLTVL.

The V call is TRBV7-8, the J call TRBJ2-5; TRBD2 agrees at 7 bases. J lost 4 bases, V lost 7 bases, and 18 bases had no gene match. Germline loops: CDR1 SGHVS, CDR2 FQNEAQ. This CDR3 region has 17 residues. The CDR3 coding sequence is TGTGCCAGCAACCTAGTGGCGGGAGCCCTCCTCGGAGAGACCCAGTACTTC. It is translated as CASNLVAGALLGETQYF.

The chain is built from TRBV4-2 and TRBJ1-5; TRBD1 agrees at 10 bases. The length of the CDR3 is 17 residues. V lost 4 bases, J lost 6 bases, and 12 bases stayed unmatched. CDR1 is LGHNA and CDR2 is YNFKEQ in the germline V gene. The CDR3 DNA is TGTGCCAGCAGCCGACGAATGGGGGACAGGGGATCTCAGCCCCAGCATTTT. Translated: CASSRRMGDRGSQPQHF.

The chain uses TRBV27 and TRBJ2-7; tentatively, D is TRBD1 (6 bases). This CDR3 is built from 15 residues. Trimming took 5 bases from V and 0 from J, leaving 14 bases between them. Germline-derived CDR1 and CDR2 are MNHEY and SMNVEV (reference sequence). The CDR3 loop is CASSNRQVPSYEQYF. The CDR3 DNA is TGTGCCAGCAGTAACCGACAGGTTCCCTCCTACGAGCAGTACTTC.

The chain couples TRBV9 to TRBJ2-1; D unresolved. The germline gives CDR1 SGDLS, CDR2 YYNGEE. The CDR3 extends over 15 amino acids. V was pared by 4 bases and J by 1 base, with 12 bases between. CDR3 sequence: CASSPYGVSYNEQFF. CDR3 nucleotide sequence: TGTGCCAGCAGCCCTTACGGAGTATCCTACAATGAGCAGTTCTTC.

This clonotype was detected a few times. The chain links TRBV10-3 to TRBJ2-5; 9 positions agree with TRBD1. With 6 bases clipped from V and 2 bases from J, the junction kept 7 bases outside the gene matches. The germline gives CDR1 ENHRY, CDR2 SYGVKD. This CDR3 has 15 amino acids. Here the CDR3 DNA reads TGTGCCATCAGGACGGACAGGGGAAGTCAAGAGACCCAGTACTTC. Translation: CAIRTDRGSQETQYF.

The chain has TRBV9 and TRBJ2-7, with TRBD2 matching over 8 bases. Losses at the gene ends were 3 bases for V and 2 bases for J; bases not matched to a gene: 10. The germline V gene has CDR1 SGDLS and CDR2 YYNGEE. CDR3 length equals 16 residues. As DNA, the CDR3 is TGTGCCAGCAGCGCCTACCCGGGACTAGGGACCTACGAGCAGTACTTC. It translates to CASSAYPGLGTYEQYF.

This rearrangement joins TRBV2 to TRBJ1-2; TRBD1 might be the D (6 bases). Trimming removed 10 bases from V and 2 bases from J, with 17 bases in between. Looked up from germline, CDR1 is SNHLY and CDR2 is FYNNEI. This CDR3 spans 14 amino acids. The CDR3 region is CATRGQILNYGYTF. The CDR3 DNA follows: TGTGCCACCCGCGGACAGATTTTAAACTATGGCTACACCTTC.

The sample holds a few counts of this clonotype. The chain is built from TRBV27 and TRBJ2-1; D perhaps matches TRBD2 (5 bases). Germline V gives CDR1 MNHEY, CDR2 SMNVEV (reference sequence). The CDR3 loop spans 13 amino acids. Deletions cut 3 bases from V and 10 bases from J, with 13 bases between. CDR3 residues: CASSFVRGEEQFF. The CDR3 DNA is TGTGCCAGCAGTTTCGTTCGGGGAGAAGAGCAGTTCTTC.

V is TRBV7-3 and J is TRBJ2-3; 10 nucleotides match TRBD2. Germline CDR1 is SGHTA and CDR2 is FQGTGA. The CDR3 covers 15 residues. V dropped 1 base and J dropped 3; count of bases not matched to a gene: 1. CDR3 in amino acids: CASSLIAGGTDTQYF. As DNA, the CDR3 is TGTGCCAGCAGCTTAATAGCGGGAGGAACAGATACGCAGTATTTT.

Only one count was recorded for this clonotype. The V and J genes are TRBV2 and TRBJ2-7; 8 bases match TRBD2. The length of the CDR3 is 13 residues. Trimming removed 10 bases from V and 0 bases from J; junction bases left unmatched: 5. Germline V lookup: CDR1 SNHLY, CDR2 FYNNEI. DNA of the CDR3: TGTGCCACAGAAGCGGGAGTCTCCTACGAGCAGTACTTC. Translating gives CATEAGVSYEQYF.

This clonotype appeared a few times. This chain uses TRBV7-2 with TRBJ2-7, with D tentatively TRBD1 (5 bases). Trimming took 0 bases from V and 4 from J, leaving 13 bases between them. The CDR3 totals 15 residues. The germline V gene has CDR1 SGHTA and CDR2 FQGNSA. CDR3 in DNA: TGTGCCAGCAGCTTAGCCCGACTGGCAGGGTACGAGCAGTACTTC. This encodes CASSLARLAGYEQYF.

This clonotype was seen many times. The rearrangement uses TRBV10-3 and TRBJ1-2; D may be TRBD1 (6 bases). Germline V lookup: CDR1 ENHRY, CDR2 SYGVKD. V lost 5 bases and J lost 4, with 11 bases in between. The CDR3 covers 13 residues. CDR3 nucleotide sequence: TGTGCCATCAGTCAGGGGCCCGGCTATGGCTACACCTTC. Its protein product is CAISQGPGYGYTF.

The chain couples TRBV20-1 to TRBJ2-3; the match to TRBD2 covers 10 bases. V lost 6 bases and J lost 0; bases outside the gene matches: 12. This CDR3 comprises 17 residues. Germline lookup yields CDR1 DFQATT and CDR2 SNEGSKA (reference sequence). The CDR3, as DNA: TGCAGTGCCACAGACCATAGCGGGAGGACAAGCACAGATACGCAGTATTTT. This sequence encodes CSATDHSGRTSTDTQYF.

This clonotype was counted at least ten times. The chain links TRBV29-1 to TRBJ2-7; D might be TRBD1 (5 bases). Germline CDR1 is SQVTM and CDR2 is ANQGSEA. The germline V and J ends were trimmed by 6 bases and 6 bases, with 15 bases remaining between them. This CDR3 contains 12 residues. Here the CDR3 reads CSVLKQDREQYF. The CDR3 region has the DNA TGCAGCGTACTAAAACAGGATCGCGAGCAGTACTTC.

This clonotype turned up a few times. V usage is TRBV12-3 or TRBV12-4 and J usage is TRBJ2-7, with 9 bases lining up with TRBD1. The CDR3 consists of 15 residues. Germline trimming cut 5 bases from V and 3 bases from J; bases unmatched to any gene: 8. CDR3 loop: CASSQQGAGNYEQYF. CDR3 DNA: TGTGCCAGCAGTCAACAGGGGGCGGGAAACTACGAGCAGTACTTC.

V is TRBV29-1 and J is TRBJ2-5, with 7 bases fitting TRBD2. J was trimmed by 0 bases and V by 3 bases; bases with no gene match: 22. This CDR3 spans 20 amino acids. Per germline, CDR1 SQVTM and CDR2 ANQGSEA. Written as DNA, the CDR3 is TGCAGCGTTGACGGGGTACGGTCTTATGGCGGGAGCCTGTACCAAGAGACCCAGTACTTC. Protein sequence: CSVDGVRSYGGSLYQETQYF.

The chain couples TRBV28 to TRBJ2-1; the D call may be TRBD1 or TRBD2 (5 bases each). V lost 4 bases to trimming and J lost 5 bases, with 15 bases between them. The CDR3 has 15 residues. Germline V gene sequence: CDR1 MDHEN, CDR2 SYDVKM. The CDR3 is CASSSPPGPNNEQFF. As DNA, the CDR3 is TGTGCCAGCAGTTCCCCTCCGGGACCCAACAATGAGCAGTTCTTC.

Only a few counts were recorded for this clonotype. The CDR3 sequence is CASSQVTGGAYNEQFF. The CDR3 DNA reads as TGCGCCAGCAGCCAAGTAACGGGGGGCGCCTACAATGAGCAGTTCTTC. The rearrangement joins TRBV4-3 to TRBJ2-1, with a tentative D call TRBD2 (7 bases). The ends were cut back, 1 base at V and 2 bases at J, with 12 bases in the middle. The CDR3 has 16 residues. Per germline, CDR1 LGHNA and CDR2 YSLEER.

The rearrangement links TRBV12-3 or TRBV12-4 to TRBJ1-1; unclear D gene. Between the trimmed V and J ends, which lost 3 bases and 4 bases, there was a span of 6 bases. The CDR3 runs 12 residues. Here the CDR3 reads CASSFESTEAFF. For the CDR3, the DNA is TGTGCCAGCAGTTTCGAATCCACTGAAGCTTTCTTT.

The gene calls are TRBV29-1 and TRBJ2-3, with TRBD2 as a possible D gene (6 bases). The CDR3 runs to 13 residues. V was cut by 6 bases and J by 6 bases, with 16 bases left in between. Germline-derived CDR1 and CDR2 are SQVTM and ANQGSEA. For the CDR3, the DNA is TGCAGCGTCGGATTGGTGGGGACTGATACGCAGTATTTT. Amino acid sequence: CSVGLVGTDTQYF.

This clonotype was recorded a few times. This chain links TRBV7-9 with TRBJ1-1; D not resolved. CDR1 and CDR2 from the germline V gene are SEHNR and FQNEAQ (reference sequence). The CDR3 is 11 residues long. V lost 2 bases and J 12 bases, leaving 10 bases between the germline ends. The CDR3 nucleotides are TGTGCCAGCAGCTTATCGGGAGAATCTTTCTTT. Translated: CASSLSGESFF.

CDR3 protein: CASSLEPRGSSYEQYF. CDR3 DNA: TGTGCCAGCAGCTTAGAACCCCGGGGGAGCTCCTACGAGCAGTACTTC. The chain recombines TRBV7-6 with TRBJ2-7; weak D call: TRBD2 (6 bases). Germline V gene lookup returns CDR1 SGHVS and CDR2 FNYEAQ. The V and J ends lost 1 base and 0 bases respectively, with 13 bases between them. The CDR3 loop spans 16 amino acids.